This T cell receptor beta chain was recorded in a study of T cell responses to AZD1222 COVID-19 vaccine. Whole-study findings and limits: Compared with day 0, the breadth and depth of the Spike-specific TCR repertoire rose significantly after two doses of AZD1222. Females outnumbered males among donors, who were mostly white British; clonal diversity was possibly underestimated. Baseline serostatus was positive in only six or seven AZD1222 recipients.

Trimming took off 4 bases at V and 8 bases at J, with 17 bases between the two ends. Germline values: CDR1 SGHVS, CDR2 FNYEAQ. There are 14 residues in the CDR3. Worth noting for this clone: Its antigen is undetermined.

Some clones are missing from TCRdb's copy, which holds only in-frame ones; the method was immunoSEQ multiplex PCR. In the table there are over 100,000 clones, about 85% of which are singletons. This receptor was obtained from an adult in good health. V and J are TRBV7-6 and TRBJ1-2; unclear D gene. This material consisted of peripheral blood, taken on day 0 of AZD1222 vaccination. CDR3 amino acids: CASSSGRANGGYTF. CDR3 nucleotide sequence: TGTGCCAGCAGCTCTGGGCGGGCGAACGGGGGCTACACCTTC.